These 27 T cell receptor beta chains originate from one sample sequenced in a study of T-cell memory formation after mild COVID-19. TCRdb independently ran MiXCR on the 5' RACE reads; one entry per CDR3 protein. The repertoire includes fewer than 650,000 distinct CDR3 sequences, about a fifth of them detected once, and roughly 8.1% sits in the top ten. The sequenced material came from PBMCs or a T cell subset sorted from them (not recorded which). These receptor sequences come from an adult woman who had mild COVID-19 (a few samples of this study predate the infection). Cell type and time point are not known.

The rearrangement uses TRBV20-1 and TRBJ1-1; possible D gene TRBD1, 5 bases. The germline V gene encodes CDR1 DFQATT and CDR2 SNEGSKA (reference sequence). CDR3 length: 11 amino acids. The ends were cut back, 3 bases at V and 7 bases at J, with 9 bases in the middle. In DNA, the CDR3 is TGCAGTGCTAGTTCGGGGCATGAAGCTTTCTTT. Translating gives CSASSGHEAFF.

This clonotype was counted only a few times. This chain uses TRBV5-1 with TRBJ2-1, with D possibly TRBD2 on 6 matching bases. Germline V gene data show CDR1 as SGHRS and CDR2 as YFSETQ. V dropped 0 bases and J dropped 7 bases, with 17 bases sitting between them. This CDR3 comprises 16 residues. The CDR3 here is CASSLVGREVSNEQFF. CDR3 DNA sequence: TGCGCCAGCAGCTTGGTGGGCAGGGAGGTTTCAAATGAGCAGTTCTTC.

The V and J genes are TRBV28 and TRBJ1-1; 9 positions agree with TRBD1. The CDR3 is 14 residues long. CDR1 and CDR2 from the germline V gene are MDHEN and SYDVKM. V was pared by 5 bases and J by 4 bases, with 5 bases of the junction left unmatched. The CDR3 here is CASSITGGITEAFF. The DNA of the CDR3 is TGTGCCAGCAGTATAACAGGGGGCATCACTGAAGCTTTCTTT.

The chain combines TRBV6-5 with TRBJ2-5, with D maybe TRBD2 (5 bases). In germline, CDR1 is MNHEY, CDR2 SVGAGI. V dropped 0 bases and J dropped 4 bases, with 9 bases sitting between them. This CDR3 is built from 14 residues. This CDR3 reads CASSYSMEAETQYF. DNA of the CDR3: TGTGCCAGCAGTTACTCGATGGAGGCAGAGACCCAGTACTTC.

This clonotype was seen only a few times. The rearrangement uses TRBV7-8 and TRBJ2-3; 9 positions agree with TRBD2. The CDR3 is 15 residues long. Looked up from germline, CDR1 is SGHVS and CDR2 is FQNEAQ. Trimming cost V 3 bases and J 5 bases; bases outside gene matches: 6. CDR3 nucleotides: TGTGCCAGCAGCTTCGTTAGCGGGGGAAGAGATACGCAGTATTTT. Translating it yields CASSFVSGGRDTQYF.

In this sample, this clonotype turned up a few times. The genes are TRBV12-3 or TRBV12-4 and TRBJ2-1; 11 nucleotides line up with TRBD2. The V gene end was trimmed by 3 bases and the J gene end by 9 bases; junction bases not matched to a gene: 10. CDR3 length: 16 residues. Here the CDR3 DNA reads TGTGCCAGCAGTTTTCGGGGTAGCGGGGGGGCCTTTGAGCAGTTCTTC. This translates into CASSFRGSGGAFEQFF.

This clonotype was found a few times. The V and J genes are TRBV2 and TRBJ2-6; 7 bases are a match to TRBD1. The CDR3 length is 17 residues. Germline V gene lookup returns CDR1 SNHLY and CDR2 FYNNEI. Trimming cost V 5 bases and J 0 bases; bases outside gene matches: 7. As DNA, the CDR3 is TGTGCCAGCAGTAACAGGGGATACTCCTCTGGGGCCAACGTCCTGACTTTC. Protein product: CASSNRGYSSGANVLTF.

Only a few counts were recorded for this clonotype. The V and J genes are TRBV7-3 and TRBJ2-6; D uncertain. V lost 3 bases to trimming and J lost 3 bases, with 9 bases between them. In germline, CDR1 is SGHTA, CDR2 FQGTGA. This CDR3 is built from 15 residues. CDR3 nucleotides: TGTGCCAGCAGCTTGACACCGGATGGGGCCAACGTCCTGACTTTC. Its translation is CASSLTPDGANVLTF.

This clonotype was counted ten times or more. The CDR3 reads CASSLAVAYEQYF. Here the CDR3 DNA reads TGTGCCAGTAGTCTAGCGGTGGCCTACGAGCAGTACTTC. The chain recombines TRBV19 with TRBJ2-7, with TRBD2 identical over 7 bases. With 5 bases clipped from V and 2 bases from J, the junction kept 3 bases outside the gene matches. The CDR3 is made up of 13 amino acids. The germline V gene encodes CDR1 LNHDA and CDR2 SQIVND (reference sequence).

This clonotype has only a few counts. The chain links TRBV11-1 to TRBJ1-2; tentatively, D is TRBD1 (5 bases). Germline V gene sequence: CDR1 SGHAT, CDR2 FQDESV (reference sequence). Trimming took 5 bases from V and 9 from J, leaving 16 bases between them. This CDR3 spans 13 amino acids. The DNA of the CDR3 is TGTGCCAGCAGCCCCGGGGCCAAAAGGAGCTACACCTTC. Its translation: CASSPGAKRSYTF.

This chain joins TRBV6-5 and TRBJ1-2; tentative D call: TRBD1 (6 bases). The V gene lost 2 bases and the J gene lost 1 base, with 14 bases spanning the gap. Looked up from germline, CDR1 is MNHEY and CDR2 is SVGAGI. The CDR3 consists of 16 residues. CDR3 DNA sequence: TGTGCCAGCAGTTACGTACAGGGAGGTGGTAACTATGGCTACACCTTC. This encodes CASSYVQGGGNYGYTF.

V is TRBV7-6 and J is TRBJ2-3; possibly TRBD2 for D (5 bases). V lost 1 base, J lost 3 bases, and 8 bases lay in between. The germline CDR1 and CDR2 sequences are SGHVS and FNYEAQ. The CDR3 length is 14 residues. The CDR3 DNA reads as TGTGCCAGCAGCTTAGAGACGGGGACAGATACGCAGTATTTT. It specifies CASSLETGTDTQYF. The complete variable domain, with remaining parts taken from reference TRBV7-6 and TRBJ2-3, reads GAGVSQSPRYKVTKRGQDVALRCDPISGHVSLYWYRQALGQGPEFLTYFNYEAQQDKSGLPNDRFSAERPEGSISTLTIQRTEQRDSAMYRCASSLETGTDTQYFGPGTRLTVL.

The gene calls are TRBV27 and TRBJ2-1; 7 nucleotides line up with TRBD2. V shed 4 bases, J shed 15 bases, and the junction held 6 bases outside the gene matches. The CDR3 contains 11 residues. Germline assignment: CDR1 MNHEY and CDR2 SMNVEV (reference sequence). This CDR3 reads CASSSGGMWFF. The CDR3 nucleotides read TGTGCCAGCAGTTCGGGGGGTATGTGGTTCTTC.

This clonotype appeared a few times. This chain links TRBV11-1 with TRBJ2-3; TRBD2 agrees at 10 bases. Germline lookup yields CDR1 SGHAT and CDR2 FQDESV (reference sequence). The CDR3 is 15 residues long. Germline trimming cut 6 bases from V and 0 bases from J; bases unmatched to any gene: 3. CDR3 protein: CASRHSGGSTDTQYF. The CDR3 nucleotides read TGTGCCAGCAGACATAGCGGGGGGAGCACAGATACGCAGTATTTT.

The table lists this clonotype with many counts. This chain joins TRBV7-2 and TRBJ2-1, with a possible D match to TRBD2 (6 bases). The CDR3 is made up of 13 amino acids. Germline values: CDR1 SGHTA, CDR2 FQGNSA. V lost 2 bases to trimming and J lost 8 bases, with 10 bases between them. DNA for the CDR3: TGTGCCAGCAGCTTATGGGAGGACTATGAGCAGTTCTTC. This encodes CASSLWEDYEQFF.

The chain couples TRBV7-9 to TRBJ2-3; weak D call: TRBD2 (6 bases). This CDR3 contains 14 residues. CDR1 and CDR2 from the germline V gene are SEHNR and FQNEAQ (reference sequence). Deletions cut 1 base from V and 2 bases from J, with 7 bases between. CDR3: CASSLGGNTDTQYF. The CDR3 coding sequence is TGTGCCAGCAGCTTAGGCGGGAACACAGATACGCAGTATTTT.

The chain couples TRBV2 to TRBJ2-2, with TRBD1 identical over 12 bases. The CDR3 length is 16 residues. The V gene end was trimmed by 7 bases and the J gene end by 6 bases; junction bases not matched to a gene: 9. CDR1 and CDR2 (germline): SNHLY, FYNNEI. The chain's CDR3 is CASTPGTGGASGELFF. As DNA, the CDR3 is TGTGCCAGCACCCCCGGGACAGGGGGCGCCTCCGGGGAGCTGTTTTTT.

The chain has TRBV12-3 or TRBV12-4 and TRBJ2-7; TRBD2 aligns across 7 bases. This CDR3 is built from 15 residues. J lost 3 bases, V lost 2 bases, and 7 bases had no gene match. The CDR3 is CASSLWASGLYEQYF. In DNA, the CDR3 is TGTGCCAGCAGTTTATGGGCTAGCGGACTCTACGAGCAGTACTTC.

There are a few counts of this clonotype. This chain links TRBV4-3 with TRBJ2-1; TRBD2 matches 7 bases. Looked up from germline, CDR1 is LGHNA and CDR2 is YSLEER. V shed 0 bases, J shed 14 bases, and the junction held 4 bases outside the gene matches. This CDR3 spans 12 amino acids. The CDR3 DNA follows: TGCGCCAGCAGCCAAGATAGGGGAGGGAAGTTCTTC. This encodes CASSQDRGGKFF.

This clonotype was detected only a few times. The CDR3 here is CASSLSDNSYEQYF. The DNA of the CDR3 is TGCGCCAGCAGCTTGTCGGACAACTCCTACGAGCAGTACTTC. The V call is TRBV5-1, the J call TRBJ2-7; D might be TRBD1 (5 bases). CDR3 length: 14 amino acids. CDR1 and CDR2 (germline): SGHRS, YFSETQ. Deletions cut 1 base from V and 0 bases from J, with 8 bases between.

V usage is TRBV4-1 and J usage is TRBJ1-1; D is uncertain. Germline V gene data show CDR1 as MGHRA and CDR2 as YSYEKL. V lost 1 base and J lost 4, with 16 bases in between. CDR3 length equals 16 residues. In nucleotides, the CDR3 is TGCGCCAGCAGCCAAGGGCCCTACTGGGTAGGCACTGAAGCTTTCTTT. This gives the protein CASSQGPYWVGTEAFF.

This clonotype came up a few times. The rearrangement uses TRBV5-6 and TRBJ1-1; D remains ambiguous. V lost 4 bases and J lost 0, with 13 bases in between. CDR3 length: 15 residues. The germline CDR1 and CDR2 sequences are SGHDT and YYEEEE. This CDR3 is CASSPRTGMNTEAFF. CDR3 DNA sequence: TGTGCCAGCAGCCCCCGGACGGGGATGAACACTGAAGCTTTCTTT.

The chain employs TRBV7-9 and TRBJ2-5, with no clear D. Looked up from germline, CDR1 is SEHNR and CDR2 is FQNEAQ (reference sequence). V gave up 5 bases and J gave up 4 bases, with 14 bases separating them. The CDR3 contains 14 residues. The CDR3 reads CASSPRVLGETQYF. The DNA of the CDR3 is TGTGCCAGCAGCCCCCGGGTCCTGGGAGAGACCCAGTACTTC. The complete variable domain, with remaining parts taken from reference TRBV7-9 and TRBJ2-5, reads DTGVSQNPRHKITKRGQNVTFRCDPISEHNRLYWYRQTLGQGPEFLTYFQNEAQLEKSRLLSDRFSAERPKGSFSTLEIQRTEQGDSAMYLCASSPRVLGETQYFGPGTRLLVL.

This chain joins TRBV7-2 and TRBJ2-2, with D uncertain. Germline CDR1 and CDR2: SGHTA and FQGNSA. The CDR3 covers 14 residues. The V end was cut by 3 bases, the J end by 8 bases, with 13 bases between. Here the CDR3 reads CASSFSPTGGELFF. The CDR3 DNA reads TGTGCCAGCAGCTTTTCCCCGACCGGGGGGGAGCTGTTTTTT.

The CDR3 bases are TGCAGTGCTAGACCTTCTCATGATGAGCAGTTCTTC. This codes for CSARPSHDEQFF. This chain connects TRBV20-1 to TRBJ2-1; D uncertain. Trimming left V 2 bases short and J 8 bases short, with 10 bases between. Germline CDR1 DFQATT, CDR2 SNEGSKA (reference sequence). The CDR3 runs 12 residues.

The rearrangement joins TRBV6-5 to TRBJ2-1, with TRBD1 matching 7 bases. The germline V gene has CDR1 MNHEY and CDR2 SVGAGI. The CDR3 length is 14 residues. The V gene end was trimmed by 5 bases and the J gene end by 3 bases; junction bases not matched to a gene: 4. In DNA, the CDR3 is TGTGCCAGCAGTGACAGGGTCCTCTACAATGAGCAGTTCTTC. It encodes CASSDRVLYNEQFF.

This rearrangement joins TRBV30 to TRBJ2-5; D unresolved. Deletions cut 0 bases from V and 5 bases from J, with 16 bases between. Looked up from germline, CDR1 is GTSNPN and CDR2 is SVGIG (reference sequence). The CDR3 spans 15 residues. CDR3 nucleotides: TGTGCCTGGAGTGTACATGGGCCCCGCCGGGAGACCCAGTACTTC. Translating it yields CAWSVHGPRRETQYF.